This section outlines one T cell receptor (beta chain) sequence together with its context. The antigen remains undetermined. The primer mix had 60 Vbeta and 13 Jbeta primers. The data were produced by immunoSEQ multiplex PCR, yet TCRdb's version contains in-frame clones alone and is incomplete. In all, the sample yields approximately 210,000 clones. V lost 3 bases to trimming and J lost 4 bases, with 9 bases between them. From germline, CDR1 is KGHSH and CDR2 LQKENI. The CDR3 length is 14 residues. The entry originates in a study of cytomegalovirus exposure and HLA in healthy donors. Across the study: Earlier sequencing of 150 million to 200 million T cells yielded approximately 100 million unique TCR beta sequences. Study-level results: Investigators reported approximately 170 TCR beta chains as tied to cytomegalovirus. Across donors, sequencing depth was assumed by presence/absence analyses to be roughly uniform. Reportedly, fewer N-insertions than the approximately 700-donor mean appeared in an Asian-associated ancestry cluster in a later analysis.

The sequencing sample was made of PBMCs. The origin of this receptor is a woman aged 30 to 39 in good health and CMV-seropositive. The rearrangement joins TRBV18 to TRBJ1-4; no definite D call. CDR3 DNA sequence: TGTGCCAGCTCACCGTACCAGGTTAATGAAAAACTGTTTTTT. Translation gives CASSPYQVNEKLFF.